The T cell receptor beta chain described here comes from a study of blood T cells in healthy people across ages. Combining a sample-barcoded 5' primer with a J-beta primer mix, a second PCR ran for 7 to 11 cycles. MiXCR, applied by TCRdb to the 5' RACE reads, yields one record per CDR3 protein. This sample has over 1,300,000 distinct CDR3 sequences; roughly 60% occur once, and the top ten carry 6.5% to 8.5%. Trimming took 5 bases from V and 4 from J; bases not matched to a gene: 6. The CDR3 has 14 amino acids. Germline V CDR1 and CDR2: SGHKS, YYEKEE (reference sequence). V is TRBV5-5 and J is TRBJ2-7, with TRBD2 identical over 10 bases. The sequence derives from a man in his late teens or twenties in good health. Sequences were obtained from blood. CDR3 DNA sequence: TGTGCCAGCAGTCCCCCGACTAGCGGGTACGAGCAGTACTTC. As protein: CASSPPTSGYEQYF.